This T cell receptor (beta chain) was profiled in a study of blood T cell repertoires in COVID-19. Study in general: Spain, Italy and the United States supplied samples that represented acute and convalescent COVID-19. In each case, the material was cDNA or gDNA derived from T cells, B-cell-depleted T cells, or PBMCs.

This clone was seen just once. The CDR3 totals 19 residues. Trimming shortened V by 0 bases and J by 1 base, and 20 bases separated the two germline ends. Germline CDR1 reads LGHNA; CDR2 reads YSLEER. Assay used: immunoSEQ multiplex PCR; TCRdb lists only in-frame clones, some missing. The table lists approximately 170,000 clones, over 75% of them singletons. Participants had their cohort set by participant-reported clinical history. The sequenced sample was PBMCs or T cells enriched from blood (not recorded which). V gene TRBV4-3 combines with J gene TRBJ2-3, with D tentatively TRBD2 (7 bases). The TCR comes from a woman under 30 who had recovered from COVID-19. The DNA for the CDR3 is TGCGCCAGCAGCCAAGAATTTTCGGCGGGGGCGGTCGGCACAGATACGCAGTATTTT. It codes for CASSQEFSAGAVGTDTQYF.